The clone carrying this T cell receptor beta chain has just a few counts. Distinct nucleotide sequences in the sample also encode this CDR3. The sample comes from a study of shared clonotypes between healthy human individuals. CDR1 and CDR2 from the germline V gene are SGDLS and YYNGEE. V gave up 0 bases and J gave up 4 bases; unmatched junction bases: 3. The CDR3 sequence is 14 residues long. Assay runs were performed at deep level. In the source study's methods: Sequence data from immunoSEQ were junction-only and lacked quality scores; consequently, filtering differed. Method: immunoSEQ multiplex PCR; TCRdb's copy keeps in-frame clones and lacks some. V, J and clone size derive from that table, while D and trimming were established from the DNA sequence. The table shows a few million clones, with around 90% occurring only once.

The receptor was derived from a man aged 18 to 29 in good health. Sequenced: naive CD4+ T cells sorted from blood. As for subset: CD45RA+ positively selected. The chain employs TRBV9 and TRBJ1-2, with 7 bases that match TRBD1. The CDR3 region has the DNA TGTGCCAGCAGCGTAGAGGGGGCCGGCTATGGCTACACCTTC. The encoded protein is CASSVEGAGYGYTF.